The 5 T cell receptor beta chains below were found in one sample sequenced in a study of blood T cell repertoires in COVID-19. Sequencing used immunoSEQ multiplex PCR; TCRdb keeps in-frame clones, though not all of them. The sample consists of hundreds of thousands of clones, roughly 90% of them appearing once. Material: PBMCs or T cells enriched from blood (not recorded which). The source of these receptors is a woman aged 18 to 35 who had recovered from COVID-19.

The J gene is TRBJ1-4, the V gene TRBV4-1, with D unresolved. This CDR3 region has 14 residues. V was pared by 4 bases and J by 6 bases, with 12 bases between. The germline V gene encodes CDR1 MGHRA and CDR2 YSYEKL. The CDR3 here is CASSPSPGDEKLFF. CDR3 sequence (DNA): TGCGCCAGCAGCCCGTCGCCCGGGGATGAAAAACTGTTTTTT.

The V and J genes are TRBV15 and TRBJ2-5, with unresolved D. CDR1 is LNHNV and CDR2 is YYDKDF in the germline V gene (reference sequence). The CDR3 loop spans 13 amino acids. Trimming shortened V by 0 bases and J by 5 bases, and 7 bases separated the two germline ends. The CDR3 loop is CATSRDNSETQYF. CDR3 DNA sequence: TGTGCCACCAGCAGAGATAACTCTGAGACCCAGTACTTC.

V and J are TRBV4-1 and TRBJ1-2; possibly TRBD1 for D (5 bases). V shed 3 bases and J shed 3 bases, with 11 bases lying between them. Per the germline V gene, CDR1 is MGHRA and CDR2 is YSYEKL. This CDR3 region has 14 residues. CDR3 sequence reads: CASSQAGGDYGYTF. The CDR3, as DNA: TGCGCCAGCAGCCAGGCCGGGGGGGACTATGGCTACACCTTC.

The chain is built from TRBV21-1 and TRBJ2-3; whether TRBD2, the table's D call, matches the DNA was not checked. TRBV21-1 is labeled a pseudogene. This CDR3 region has 20 residues. The CDR3 region has the DNA TGTGCCAGCAGCAAAGTCTCAACTAGCGGGGTCCCTACTAGCACAGATACGCAGTATTTT. This sequence encodes CASSKVSTSGVPTSTDTQYF.

The chain is built from TRBV30 and TRBJ1-2; D perhaps matches TRBD1 (5 bases). This CDR3 comprises 14 residues. The V end lost 1 base, the J end lost 8 bases, and 17 bases lay between the germline ends. The germline gives CDR1 GTSNPN, CDR2 SVGIG (reference sequence). In DNA, the CDR3 is TGTGCCTGGAGTGAGAGGCATAACAGACAGGGCTACACCTTC. Amino acids: CAWSERHNRQGYTF.